One sample yielded the 7 T cell receptor beta chains listed below, sequenced in a study of T cell responses to AZD1222 COVID-19 vaccine (dated by TCRdb to 2020 to 2023). Sample time point, as interpreted from the label and publication: baseline before first vaccination. The treatment or condition label for this specimen denotes: meningococcal conjugate vaccine given as trial control. Library creation used the immunoSEQ multiplex PCR assay. Held by TCRdb, this immuneACCESS table contains in-frame sequences only and omits some clones. Under half of the omission traces to an unresolved V gene where checked; the cause of the rest is unknown. The sample table holds 50,000 to 70,000 clones, of which roughly 85% were seen once. The ten top clones hold roughly a fifth of the sample. The specimen comprised peripheral blood, sampled on day 0 of MenACWY control vaccination. The receptors stem from an adult in good health.

The chain recombines TRBV7-5 with TRBJ1-6; the table names TRBD1, a call not compared with the DNA. TRBV7-5 is a pseudogene. This CDR3 spans 20 amino acids. CDR3 sequence reads: CARSLYAGRGQSSYNSPLHF. The CDR3 DNA reads as TGTGCCAGAAGCTTATACGCAGGCAGGGGGCAGAGCTCCTATAATTCACCCCTCCACTTT.

The sample holds one count of this clone. The chain couples TRBV7-9 to TRBJ1-4; 9 positions match TRBD1. This CDR3 region has 16 residues. CDR1 is SEHNR, CDR2 FQNEAQ, per germline (reference sequence). V shed 2 bases, J shed 7 bases, and the junction held 8 bases outside the gene matches. CDR3 bases: TGTGCCAGCAGCTTACCCTCGACAGGGGGGGGTGAAAAACTGTTTTTT. This codes for CASSLPSTGGGEKLFF.

This chain links TRBV6-5 with TRBJ2-7, with D possibly matching TRBD2 (5 bases). Deletions cut 5 bases from V and 3 bases from J, with 11 bases between. The CDR3 has 13 amino acids. Per the germline V gene, CDR1 is MNHEY and CDR2 is SVGAGI. CDR3 loop: CASSRPGNYEQYF. CDR3 in DNA: TGTGCCAGCAGTAGGCCGGGAAACTACGAGCAGTACTTC.

The chain combines TRBV6-1 with TRBJ1-3, with a tentative D call TRBD1 (5 bases). This CDR3 is built from 16 residues. Germline loops: CDR1 MNHNS, CDR2 SASEGT. Trimming shortened V by 0 bases and J by 4 bases, and 13 bases separated the two germline ends. Here the CDR3 reads CASSEAGGRVGNTIYF. The CDR3 DNA follows: TGTGCCAGCAGTGAAGCGGGGGGAAGAGTCGGAAACACCATATATTTT.

In this sample, this clone turned up once. The V call is TRBV7-9, the J call TRBJ1-2; tentative D call: TRBD1 (6 bases). The CDR3 is 12 amino acids. Looked up from germline, CDR1 is SEHNR and CDR2 is FQNEAQ (reference sequence). V lost 8 bases, J lost 1 base, and 8 bases lay in between. The DNA for the CDR3 is TGTGCCAGCCAAGGGGGTAACTATGGCTACACCTTC. Translating it yields CASQGGNYGYTF. Full variable domain (rest looked up from reference TRBV7-9 and TRBJ1-2): DTGVSQNPRHKITKRGQNVTFRCDPISEHNRLYWYRQTLGQGPEFLTYFQNEAQLEKSRLLSDRFSAERPKGSFSTLEIQRTEQGDSAMYLCASQGGNYGYTFGSGTRLTVV.

The gene calls are TRBV5-4 and TRBJ2-3; D is uncertain. The germline V and J ends were trimmed by 0 bases and 0 bases, with 2 bases remaining between them. CDR1 SGHNT and CDR2 YYREEE come from the germline V gene (reference sequence). The CDR3 sequence is 13 residues long. The CDR3 here is CASSLDSTDTQYF. CDR3 coding DNA: TGTGCCAGCAGCTTGGACAGCACAGATACGCAGTATTTT.

V is TRBV6-5 and J is TRBJ2-2, with 8 bases identical to TRBD2. The CDR3 consists of 15 residues. Germline loops: CDR1 MNHEY, CDR2 SVGAGI. J was trimmed by 2 bases and V by 6 bases; bases with no gene match: 5. CDR3 DNA: TGTGCCAGCAGCCTTAGCGGGACTAACACCGGGGAGCTGTTTTTT. This sequence encodes CASSLSGTNTGELFF.